These 20 T cell receptor beta chains came from one sample sequenced in a study of blood T cell repertoires in COVID-19. TCRdb keeps only in-frame clones here, not all; method: immunoSEQ multiplex PCR. Here the sample spans over 120,000 clones, 85% being singletons. Sequenced sample: peripheral blood. Source of these receptors: a human donor with acute or convalescent COVID-19. The donor label of this sample is uncertain.

This rearrangement joins TRBV11-3 to TRBJ2-1; tentatively, D is TRBD2 (5 bases). V gave up 3 bases and J gave up 7 bases, with 16 bases separating them. Germline V lookup: CDR1 SGHNT, CDR2 YENEEA. The CDR3 spans 15 residues. CDR3 amino acids: CASSLGSLAQNEQFF. The DNA of the CDR3 is TGTGCCAGCAGCTTGGGCAGTTTAGCGCAGAATGAGCAGTTCTTC.

The chain uses TRBV6-5 and TRBJ2-7, with 10 nucleotides matching TRBD2. Unmatched junction bases numbered 4, after V lost 7 bases and J lost 4 bases. Germline V gene lookup returns CDR1 MNHEY and CDR2 SVGAGI. The CDR3 has 13 amino acids. The CDR3 DNA is TGTGCCAGCACGCTAGCGGGAGTATACGAGCAGTACGTC. It translates to CASTLAGVYEQYV.

The chain links TRBV9 to TRBJ2-1, with D possibly matching TRBD2 (5 bases). Germline V gives CDR1 SGDLS, CDR2 YYNGEE. Deletions cut 4 bases from V and 2 bases from J, with 10 bases between. The CDR3 covers 14 residues. CDR3 loop: CASSRDGAYNEQFF. CDR3 coding DNA: TGTGCCAGCAGCAGAGACGGGGCCTACAATGAGCAGTTCTTC. The full variable domain, rest sourced from reference TRBV9 and TRBJ2-1, is DSGVTQTPKHLITATGQRVTLRCSPRSGDLSVYWYQQSLDQGLQFLIQYYNGEERAKGNILERFSAQQFPDLHSELNLSSLELGDSALYFCASSRDGAYNEQFFGPGTRLTVL.

A word on this clone: A junction end diverges from the germline sequence, so it may reflect a read error. The rearrangement links TRBV7-9 to TRBJ1-1; D is ambiguous. The CDR3 totals 13 residues. Germline V gene lookup returns CDR1 SEHNR and CDR2 FQNEAQ (reference sequence). The CDR3 DNA reads as TGTGCCAGCAGGTTAGGGCTGAACACTGAAGCTTTCTTT. Amino acids: CASRLGLNTEAFF.

The CDR3 sequence: CAWWDRGFTEAFF. The CDR3 bases are TGTGCCTGGTGGGACAGGGGGTTCACTGAAGCTTTCTTT. The chain links TRBV30 to TRBJ1-1; 11 bases are shared with TRBD1. Trimming at V came to 5 bases and at J to 4 bases, leaving 3 bases not matched to a gene. The length of the CDR3 is 13 residues. Germline V CDR1 and CDR2: GTSNPN, SVGIG (reference sequence).

The rearrangement links TRBV13 to TRBJ2-1; D call uncertain. This CDR3 has 16 residues. V lost 5 bases, J lost 1 base, and 15 bases lay in between. Germline values: CDR1 PRHDT, CDR2 FYEKMQ (reference sequence). The CDR3 reads CASSASGGGSYNEQFF. The DNA for the CDR3 is TGTGCCAGCAGCGCCTCTGGTGGCGGTTCCTACAATGAGCAGTTCTTC. The full variable domain, in which reference TRBV13 and TRBJ2-1 provide the parts outside the CDR3, is AAGVIQSPRHLIKEKRETATLKCYPIPRHDTVYWYQQGPGQDPQFLISFYEKMQSDKGSIPDRFSAQQFSDYHSELNMSSLELGDSALYFCASSASGGGSYNEQFFGPGTRLTVL.

This rearrangement joins TRBV2 to TRBJ2-7; weak D call: TRBD2 (6 bases). The CDR3 runs 14 residues. Trimming took 6 bases from V and 6 from J, leaving 18 bases between them. Germline lookup yields CDR1 SNHLY and CDR2 FYNNEI. CDR3 loop: CASSGTPPRSEQYV. As DNA, the CDR3 is TGTGCCAGCAGCGGGACTCCCCCCAGGAGCGAGCAGTACGTC.

This clone came up a few times. J is TRBJ1-5 and V is TRBV9; 12 nucleotides match TRBD1. Germline V CDR1 and CDR2: SGDLS, YYNGEE. J lost 6 bases, V lost 0 bases, and 7 bases had no gene match. This CDR3 has 17 residues. Written as DNA, the CDR3 is TGTGCCAGCAGCGTAGAGGGACAGGGGGCCCGTTTTCAGCCCCAGCATTTT. Translated: CASSVEGQGARFQPQHF.

This clone was detected only once. The chain employs TRBV1 and TRBJ2-1; the table names TRBD2, a call not compared with the DNA. TRBV1 constitutes a pseudogene. This CDR3 spans 15 amino acids. CDR3 loop: CTSSLAGGPCNEQFF. The CDR3 region has the DNA TGCACCAGCAGCCTAGCGGGAGGGCCTTGCAATGAGCAGTTCTTC.

This chain links TRBV11-2 with TRBJ1-2; a weak D match, TRBD1 (6 bases). The CDR3 consists of 14 residues. Trimming took 7 bases from V and 4 from J, leaving 16 bases between them. Germline V gene lookup returns CDR1 SGHAT and CDR2 FQNNGV. CDR3 sequence: CASTFSGETYGYTF. For the CDR3, the DNA is TGTGCCAGCACCTTCTCAGGGGAAACCTATGGCTACACCTTC.

The chain employs TRBV6-5 and TRBJ1-1; D remains unclear. This CDR3 region has 13 residues. Trimming removed 0 bases at V and 5 bases at J, with 7 bases between. CDR1 MNHEY and CDR2 SVGAGI come from the germline V gene. This CDR3 reads CASSYSQATEAFF. The CDR3 bases are TGTGCCAGCAGTTACTCCCAGGCTACTGAAGCTTTCTTT.

The rearrangement links TRBV2 to TRBJ1-4; possible D gene TRBD1, 6 bases. CDR3 length equals 15 residues. Deletions cut 5 bases from V and 0 bases from J, with 10 bases between. Per germline, CDR1 SNHLY and CDR2 FYNNEI. CDR3 sequence (DNA): TGTGCCAGCAGTAACAGGGATGCAACTAATGAAAAACTGTTTTTT. It translates to CASSNRDATNEKLFF.

The rearrangement joins TRBV19 to TRBJ1-2; a possible D gene is TRBD1 (6 bases). Trimming shortened V by 2 bases and J by 4 bases, and 11 bases separated the two germline ends. This CDR3 region has 14 residues. Germline loops: CDR1 LNHDA, CDR2 SQIVND (reference sequence). CDR3 sequence (DNA): TGTGCCAGTAGTATAAGTACAGGGACCTATGGCTACACCTTC. Protein sequence: CASSISTGTYGYTF.

A few counts support this clone. The chain has TRBV7-2 and TRBJ1-5; D may be TRBD1 (5 bases). Germline V gives CDR1 SGHTA, CDR2 FQGNSA. V lost 0 bases and J 2 bases, leaving 8 bases between the germline ends. The CDR3 is 15 residues long. The CDR3 DNA follows: TGTGCCAGCAGCTTAGCGGAGGGACGCAATCAGCCCCAGCATTTT. This encodes CASSLAEGRNQPQHF.

This clone was seen more than once but under ten times. The rearrangement joins TRBV2 to TRBJ2-1; D remains ambiguous. The CDR3 is 14 residues long. The germline V and J ends were trimmed by 0 bases and 9 bases, with 12 bases remaining between them. From germline, CDR1 is SNHLY and CDR2 FYNNEI. The CDR3 loop reads CASSEALAVVEQFF. CDR3 DNA sequence: TGTGCCAGCAGTGAAGCGCTGGCCGTCGTTGAGCAGTTCTTC.

This clone was counted between two and nine times. This chain joins TRBV28 and TRBJ2-7; 7 bases line up with TRBD1. V was clipped by 5 bases and J by 2 bases; unmatched bases: 12. The CDR3 contains 16 residues. CDR1 is MDHEN and CDR2 is SYDVKM in the germline V gene. The CDR3 bases are TGTGCCAGCAGTGCACCCGGGACAGTGAATCCCTACGAGCAGTACTTC. Encoded protein: CASSAPGTVNPYEQYF.

The chain employs TRBV7-9 and TRBJ2-1; 12 nucleotides line up with TRBD2. V dropped 7 bases and J dropped 6; count of bases not matched to a gene: 4. The CDR3 runs to 14 residues. Germline V gene lookup returns CDR1 SEHNR and CDR2 FQNEAQ (reference sequence). Here the CDR3 DNA reads TGTGCCAGCACCCCGACTAGCGGGAGCAATGAGCAGTTCTTC. Its protein is CASTPTSGSNEQFF.

This rearrangement joins TRBV5-1 to TRBJ1-5; maybe TRBD1 (5 bases). V was cut by 5 bases and J by 7 bases, with 16 bases left in between. This CDR3 spans 14 amino acids. The germline V gene encodes CDR1 SGHRS and CDR2 YFSETQ. The CDR3 reads CASSEGREGQPQHF. The CDR3, as DNA: TGCGCCAGCAGTGAGGGGCGGGAAGGACAGCCCCAGCATTTT.

This clone came up a few times. The chain links TRBV29-1 to TRBJ2-5, with TRBD2 as a possible D gene (5 bases). Germline values: CDR1 SQVTM, CDR2 ANQGSEA. The CDR3 spans 13 residues. Between the trimmed V and J ends, which lost 6 bases and 0 bases, there was a span of 11 bases. The CDR3 region is CSVEGGNQETQYF. The CDR3 region has the DNA TGCAGCGTCGAGGGCGGAAACCAAGAGACCCAGTACTTC.

This clone was found once. The chain has TRBV6-2 or TRBV6-3 and TRBJ1-1; 7 nucleotides line up with TRBD1. The CDR3 contains 16 residues. CDR1 and CDR2 (germline): MNHEY, SVGEGT. V shed 2 bases and J 5 bases; nucleotides not matched to a gene: 11. DNA for the CDR3: TGTGCCAGCAGTTACATGCCAGGGGGTCCAGGAACTGAAGCTTTCTTT. It codes for CASSYMPGGPGTEAFF.